This T cell receptor (beta chain) originates from a study of vaccination and CD4 T cells after COVID-19. Study-level points and caveats: There was no significant change from roughly 22 to 38 median reactive clonotypes.

Concerning this clonotype itself: Its antigen is as yet unknown.

Germline-derived CDR1 and CDR2 are SGHRS and YFSETQ. Trimming left V 3 bases short and J 7 bases short, with 19 bases between. This CDR3 has 16 residues. Treatment here: roughly 10-day PBMC culture with coronavirus spike peptide pools or control peptides (ViraFEST assay). The culture of under 2.5 million PBMCs per well included 8.5 to 10 IU/ml IL-2 and about 9.9 ug/ml peptide pools. The Oncomine TCR Beta short-read assay generated sequence data from the DNA of cultured CD4+ T cells. TCRdb ran MiXCR on the PCR reads and lists one entry per CDR3 protein. The sample holds approximately 22,000 distinct CDR3 sequences; around 50% are singletons and the top ten take about 5%.

This sequence originates from a human donor who had recovered from COVID-19. J is TRBJ2-2 and V is TRBV5-1, with a possible D match to TRBD2 (6 bases). The specimen was CD4+ T cells from blood, cultured in vitro. CDR3 in amino acids: CASSSPGQVGGGELFF. CDR3 in DNA: TGCGCCAGCAGCTCCCCCGGGCAGGTGGGAGGCGGGGAGCTGTTTTTT.